This TCR beta chain is drawn from a study of Ad26.COV2.S vaccination and SARS-CoV-2 variants. Study-wide results and limits: Vaccinees showed greater spike-specific TCR breadth than placebo recipients. Total responses of T cells may have been underestimated by the analyses of TCR breadth and depth.

Measured with immunoSEQ multiplex PCR; TCRdb has only the in-frame clones, and not every one. The table includes about 320,000 clones, around 85% detected once. Treatment specified: roughly 20 received Ad26.COV2.S at low or high dose, single or two shots; 5 received placebo; per-sample allocation not given. Vaccine and placebo recipients were sampled on day 63 after the first injection. Ad26 vector vaccine expressed Wuhan-strain SARS-CoV-2 spike. A word on this clone: Its target is unknown.

Between the trimmed V and J ends, which lost 0 bases and 6 bases, there was a span of 12 bases. The germline V gene has CDR1 MNHNS and CDR2 SASEGT. The CDR3 sequence is 16 residues long. This chain links TRBV6-1 with TRBJ1-6; D is unclear. The TCR was taken from a person between 18 and 65 years old who received the Ad26.COV2.S COVID-19 vaccine or a placebo. The sample was peripheral blood, taken in a trial of Ad26.COV2.S vaccine versus placebo. The CDR3 is CASSEALLRTNSPLHF. DNA of the CDR3: TGTGCCAGCAGTGAAGCGCTTCTTCGGACTAATTCACCCCTCCACTTT.